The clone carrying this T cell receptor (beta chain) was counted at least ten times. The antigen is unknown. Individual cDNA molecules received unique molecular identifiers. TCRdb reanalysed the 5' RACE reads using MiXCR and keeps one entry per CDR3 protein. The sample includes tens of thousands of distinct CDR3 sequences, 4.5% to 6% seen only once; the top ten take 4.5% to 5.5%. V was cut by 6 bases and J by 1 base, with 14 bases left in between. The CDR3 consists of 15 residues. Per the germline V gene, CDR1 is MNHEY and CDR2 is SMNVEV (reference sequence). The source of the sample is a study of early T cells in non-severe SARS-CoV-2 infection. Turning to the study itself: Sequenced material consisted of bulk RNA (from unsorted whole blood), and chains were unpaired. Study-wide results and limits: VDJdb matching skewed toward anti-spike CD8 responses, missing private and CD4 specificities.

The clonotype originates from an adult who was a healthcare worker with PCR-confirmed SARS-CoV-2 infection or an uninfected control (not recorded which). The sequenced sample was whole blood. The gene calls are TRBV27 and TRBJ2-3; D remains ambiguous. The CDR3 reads CASSRRLTGTDTQYF. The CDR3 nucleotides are TGTGCCAGCAGCCGTAGGCTAACGGGCACAGATACGCAGTATTTT.